Following are 27 T cell receptor beta chains from one sample sequenced in a study of T cells in Graves' hyperthyroidism and ophthalmopathy. RNA transcripts served as the template for amplifying TCR beta CDR3 regions. RT-PCR in the first round (using the HTBI primer set) targeted the TCR CDR3. TCRdb re-called the multiplex PCR reads through MiXCR, storing one row per CDR3 protein. This sample has 500,000 to 800,000 distinct CDR3 sequences, with more than 12% found just once. The sequenced material came from blood. The source is a woman in her forties or fifties with Graves' ophthalmopathy.

At least ten counts were recorded for this clonotype. The chain joins TRBV30 to TRBJ1-1; 8 nucleotides align to TRBD1. The V gene end was trimmed by 3 bases and the J gene end by 7 bases; junction bases not matched to a gene: 4. This CDR3 contains 12 residues. Germline V lookup: CDR1 GTSNPN, CDR2 SVGIG (reference sequence). CDR3 coding DNA: TGTGCCTGGAGGCAGGGGGCGGTTGAAGCTTTCTTT. Its translation is CAWRQGAVEAFF.

This clonotype has only a few counts. The chain joins TRBV6-1 to TRBJ1-5; 8 nucleotides agree with TRBD1. The ends lost 2 bases at V and 6 bases at J; junction bases unmatched: 18. In germline, CDR1 is MNHNS, CDR2 SASEGT. The CDR3 loop spans 19 amino acids. The CDR3 sequence: CASSEWGRQGAFVVQPQHF. CDR3 DNA: TGTGCCAGCAGTGAATGGGGGCGGCAGGGGGCTTTCGTGGTTCAGCCCCAGCATTTT.

This clonotype was picked up a small number of times. CDR3 DNA sequence: TGTGCCAGCAGCCAAGTCATCCCCCTGGACAGGGTATACGAGCAGTACTTC. This codes for CASSQVIPLDRVYEQYF. The rearrangement links TRBV3-2 to TRBJ2-7; the table names TRBD1, a call not compared with the DNA. TRBV3-2 is reported as a pseudogene. This CDR3 has 17 amino acids.

This clonotype showed up just a few times. The chain recombines TRBV15 with TRBJ1-4; 8 nucleotides line up with TRBD1. The V segment lost 0 bases and the J segment 4 bases; nucleotides outside the gene matches: 10. The germline V gene has CDR1 LNHNV and CDR2 YYDKDF (reference sequence). The CDR3 consists of 18 residues. For the CDR3, the DNA is TGTGCCACCAGCAGAGATTCGGGGCAGGGGGCATTTAATGAAAAACTGTTTTTT. This gives the protein CATSRDSGQGAFNEKLFF. Variable domain in full (rest from reference TRBV15 and TRBJ1-4): DAMVIQNPRYQVTQFGKPVTLSCSQTLNHNVMYWYQQKSSQAPKLLFHYYDKDFNNEADTPDNFQSRRPNTSFCFLDIRSPGLGDTAMYLCATSRDSGQGAFNEKLFFGSGTQLSVL.

To note about this clonotype: The junction departs from the called germline gene at one end, perhaps through a read error. The V gene is TRBV25-1, the J gene TRBJ2-2; 8 bases map to TRBD1. CDR3 length: 15 amino acids. The germline gives CDR1 MGHDK, CDR2 SYGVNS. CDR3 loop: CASSQRQGNTGELLF. The CDR3 region has the DNA TGTGCCAGCAGTCAGAGACAGGGGAACACCGGGGAGCTGCTTTTT.

V and J are TRBV15 and TRBJ1-6; 7 bases match TRBD1. The CDR3 covers 17 residues. Germline lookup yields CDR1 LNHNV and CDR2 YYDKDF (reference sequence). The V segment lost 0 bases and the J segment 7 bases; nucleotides outside the gene matches: 9. CDR3 amino acids: CATSREILDRVNSPLHF. In nucleotides, the CDR3 is TGTGCCACCAGCAGAGAAATCCTTGACAGGGTGAATTCACCCCTCCACTTT.

This clonotype was seen many times. J is TRBJ1-2 and V is TRBV18; 9 bases match TRBD1. Germline assignment: CDR1 KGHSH and CDR2 LQKENI. V lost 5 bases and J lost 5; bases outside the gene matches: 9. This CDR3 comprises 15 residues. The CDR3 DNA follows: TGTGCCAGCTCAGGCTGGGACAGGGATGGGTATGGCTACACCTTC. It is translated as CASSGWDRDGYGYTF.

This clonotype was seen repeatedly, ten times or more. The chain has TRBV7-6 and TRBJ2-2, with D tentatively TRBD2 (6 bases). V was shortened by 1 base and J by 2 bases, with 11 bases between the two germline ends. There are 16 residues in the CDR3. Germline CDR1 and CDR2: SGHVS and FNYEAQ. The CDR3 region is CASSLVTSRNTGELFF. The CDR3 nucleotides are TGTGCCAGCAGCTTAGTGACTAGTCGTAACACCGGGGAGCTGTTTTTT.

This clonotype has only a few counts. The chain combines TRBV15 with TRBJ2-7, with TRBD2 matching over 7 bases. Per the germline V gene, CDR1 is LNHNV and CDR2 is YYDKDF (reference sequence). The CDR3 runs 13 residues. V trimming: 1 base; J trimming: 3 bases; junction bases outside the gene matches: 0. CDR3 protein: CATSRGTSYEQYF. For the CDR3, the DNA is TGTGCCACCAGCAGAGGGACTAGCTACGAGCAGTACTTC.

This clonotype has more than one count but fewer than ten. V gene TRBV10-3 combines with J gene TRBJ1-4; D call uncertain. CDR1 is ENHRY and CDR2 is SYGVKD in the germline V gene. With 6 bases removed from V and 5 bases from J, the gap between germline ends came to 10 bases. The CDR3 spans 13 residues. The CDR3 protein is CAIRREQNEKLFF. The CDR3 nucleotides read TGTGCCATCAGAAGGGAACAAAATGAAAAACTGTTTTTT.

This chain joins TRBV30 and TRBJ2-6, with D possibly being TRBD2 (5 bases). The length of the CDR3 is 14 residues. The germline V gene encodes CDR1 GTSNPN and CDR2 SVGIG (reference sequence). V was trimmed by 5 bases and J by 2 bases, leaving 10 bases between them. CDR3 loop: CAWAAVAGANVLTF. For the CDR3, the DNA is TGTGCCTGGGCAGCGGTGGCTGGGGCCAACGTCCTGACTTTC.

This clonotype was picked up many times. The CDR3 nucleotides are TGTGCCAGCAGCCCGTTTGTGTGGGCTCGCAGGGCCTACGAGCAGTACTTC. Translation gives CASSPFVWARRAYEQYF. This sequence joins TRBV3-1 and TRBJ2-7, with D perhaps matching TRBD1 (5 bases). The V and J ends lost 4 bases and 2 bases respectively, with 21 bases between them. The CDR3 has 17 residues. Germline V gene data show CDR1 as LGHDT and CDR2 as YNNKEL (reference sequence).

The chain couples TRBV29-1 to TRBJ2-7, with D possibly being TRBD2 (5 bases). The germline V gene has CDR1 SQVTM and CDR2 ANQGSEA. The ends were cut back, 4 bases at V and 7 bases at J, with 8 bases in the middle. The CDR3 length is 10 residues. The CDR3 region is CSVVSGEQYF. DNA for the CDR3: TGCAGCGTTGTATCGGGGGAGCAGTACTTC.

This clonotype was picked up many times. The chain links TRBV5-6 to TRBJ1-1, with 8 bases aligning to TRBD1. The CDR3 spans 16 residues. Trimming at V came to 2 bases and at J to 6 bases, leaving 12 bases not matched to a gene. Per the germline V gene, CDR1 is SGHDT and CDR2 is YYEEEE. The CDR3 reads CASSFWAGGYISEAFF. CDR3 nucleotides: TGTGCCAGCAGCTTTTGGGCAGGGGGCTATATTTCTGAAGCTTTCTTT.

This clonotype came up many times. The V and J genes are TRBV7-9 and TRBJ2-1, with TRBD2 identical over 8 bases. Germline V gene data show CDR1 as SEHNR and CDR2 as FQNEAQ (reference sequence). This CDR3 region has 15 residues. The V segment lost 6 bases and the J segment 9 bases; nucleotides outside the gene matches: 13. The CDR3 is CASRLGAGGRVEQFF. The CDR3 DNA sequence: TGTGCCAGCAGACTGGGGGCGGGAGGTCGGGTTGAGCAGTTCTTC.

This clonotype was detected ten times or more. The chain links TRBV7-9 to TRBJ1-2; D is perhaps TRBD1 (5 bases). The germline V gene has CDR1 SEHNR and CDR2 FQNEAQ (reference sequence). The CDR3 totals 13 residues. The V end lost 4 bases, the J end lost 6 bases, and 12 bases lay between the germline ends. DNA of the CDR3: TGTGCCAGCAGCTCAGGGAGTATAGATGGCTACACCTTC. Amino acids: CASSSGSIDGYTF.

This rearrangement joins TRBV6-2 or TRBV6-3 to TRBJ2-7; TRBD2 agrees at 10 bases. CDR1 MNHEY and CDR2 SVGEGT come from the germline V gene. V lost 10 bases and J lost 3; bases outside the gene matches: 18. The CDR3 is 17 residues long. The CDR3 region is CATRPRTSGLLHYEQYF. CDR3 sequence (DNA): TGTGCCACCCGTCCTAGGACTAGCGGACTCCTCCACTACGAGCAGTACTTC.

The chain joins TRBV28 to TRBJ2-7, with D possibly being TRBD1 (5 bases). CDR3 size: 12 residues. Trimming cost V 5 bases and J 3 bases, with 8 bases left between them. Germline CDR1 is MDHEN and CDR2 is SYDVKM. The CDR3: CASSGHLYEQYF. Here the CDR3 DNA reads TGTGCCAGCAGTGGACACCTCTACGAGCAGTACTTC.

This clonotype showed up many times. The rearrangement uses TRBV12-3 or TRBV12-4 and TRBJ2-7, with 7 bases aligning to TRBD2. The junction had 8 bases not matched to a gene; V was cut back by 2 bases and J by 1 base. CDR3 length: 16 residues. The CDR3 is CASSLLAGVSSYEQYF. CDR3 bases: TGTGCCAGCAGTTTATTGGCGGGAGTAAGTTCCTACGAGCAGTACTTC.

The chain links TRBV6-1 to TRBJ2-5; TRBD1 is a possible D gene (5 bases). V was trimmed by 7 bases and J by 4 bases, leaving 16 bases between them. The germline V gene encodes CDR1 MNHNS and CDR2 SASEGT. This CDR3 contains 14 residues. The CDR3 nucleotides are TGTGCCAGCACCACCCTAGGGGTCCGAGAGACCCAGTACTTC. Protein product: CASTTLGVRETQYF.

The chain uses TRBV7-9 and TRBJ2-1; TRBD2 might be the D (5 bases). The CDR3 length is 15 residues. Germline V gene data show CDR1 as SEHNR and CDR2 as FQNEAQ (reference sequence). The V gene lost 1 base and the J gene lost 2 bases, with 9 bases spanning the gap. CDR3 sequence (DNA): TGTGCCAGCAGCTTAGGGGGAGAAGCCTACAATGAGCAGTTCTTC. This gives the protein CASSLGGEAYNEQFF.

There are many counts of this clonotype. The CDR3 DNA is TGTGCCAGCAGCGTAGAGCCTAGCGGGAGAAACGAGCAGTACTTC. It specifies CASSVEPSGRNEQYF. The rearrangement joins TRBV9 to TRBJ2-7; 10 bases fit TRBD2. The CDR3 sequence is 15 residues long. Germline trimming cut 0 bases from V and 5 bases from J; bases unmatched to any gene: 5. CDR1 SGDLS and CDR2 YYNGEE come from the germline V gene.

This clonotype occurred many times. V gene TRBV30 combines with J gene TRBJ1-2; 7 positions match TRBD1. This CDR3 has 14 residues. Germline V gene lookup returns CDR1 GTSNPN and CDR2 SVGIG (reference sequence). Losses at the gene ends were 0 bases for V and 4 bases for J; bases not matched to a gene: 5. CDR3 amino acids: CAWSVYAGGYGYTF. CDR3 nucleotides: TGTGCCTGGAGTGTATACGCAGGGGGCTATGGCTACACCTTC.

The chain links TRBV19 to TRBJ2-2, with 7 bases matching TRBD1. Germline assignment: CDR1 LNHDA and CDR2 SQIVND (reference sequence). Losses at the gene ends were 5 bases for V and 6 bases for J; bases not matched to a gene: 9. The CDR3 extends over 15 amino acids. The CDR3 DNA reads as TGTGCCAGTAGTGTTCCACAGGGGCCGGCCGGGGAGCTGTTTTTT. It is translated as CASSVPQGPAGELFF.

This clonotype was detected ten times or more. The gene calls are TRBV18 and TRBJ1-1; tentative D call: TRBD1 (6 bases). Germline assignment: CDR1 KGHSH and CDR2 LQKENI. Trimming pared 6 bases from V and 6 bases from J, leaving 14 bases between. The CDR3 is 13 amino acids. The CDR3 sequence is CASSSGGAAEAFF. The CDR3 DNA follows: TGTGCCAGCTCCTCGGGGGGCGCGGCTGAAGCTTTCTTT.

Ten or more counts support this clonotype. This sequence joins TRBV28 and TRBJ2-5, with no clear D. V gave up 3 bases and J gave up 5 bases, with 13 bases separating them. The CDR3 length is 14 residues. Germline V gene lookup returns CDR1 MDHEN and CDR2 SYDVKM. CDR3 sequence: CASSFMGNRETQYF. The CDR3 region has the DNA TGTGCCAGCAGTTTCATGGGGAATCGGGAGACCCAGTACTTC.

This clonotype has at least ten counts. The chain recombines TRBV11-1 with TRBJ2-1, with a tentative D call TRBD2 (6 bases). This CDR3 comprises 17 residues. Germline V gene data show CDR1 as SGHAT and CDR2 as FQDESV (reference sequence). Trimming pared 4 bases from V and 0 bases from J, leaving 16 bases between. Written as DNA, the CDR3 is TGTGCCAGCAGCTCGACCAAGCGGGTAAGCTCCTACAATGAGCAGTTCTTC. This encodes CASSSTKRVSSYNEQFF.